These T cell receptor beta chains were read from a single sample in a study of CD8 T cells in Susac syndrome. A single record per CDR3 protein comes from TCRdb applying MiXCR to the immunoSEQ multiplex PCR reads. Of fewer than 90,000 distinct CDR3 sequences listed, over 85% are singletons. Material for sequencing was CD8+ T cells from PBMCs. These receptors were obtained from a human donor with Susac syndrome. Both conserved end residues are trimmed from each CDR3. A D gene is named only where the DNA matches it firmly.

V	D	J	CDR3
TRBV28	TRBD1	TRBJ2-7	ASSLRDRESEQY
TRBV5-1	TRBD1	TRBJ1-1	ASSSTPPGTDPNTEAF
TRBV28	.	TRBJ1-5	ASQGGGYSNQPQH
TRBV7-9	TRBD2	TRBJ2-1	ASSLSGRSHNEQF
TRBV20-1	.	TRBJ2-2	SARDWDRGTGELF
TRBV6-2/TRBV6-3	.	TRBJ1-5	ASRGEYQPQH
TRBV15	.	TRBJ2-2	ATSRESNTGELF
TRBV30	.	TRBJ2-2	AWSAPSPGELF
TRBV15	TRBD1	TRBJ2-3	ATSGGTEHTDTQY
TRBV20-1	TRBD2	TRBJ2-5	SATKGVGGFQETQY
TRBV9	TRBD2	TRBJ2-7	ASSASIHPGLAGGNPYEQY
TRBV5-4	.	TRBJ2-5	ASSLRGQETQY
TRBV12-3/TRBV12-4	.	TRBJ2-5	ASSFQGRYQETQY
TRBV23-1	.	TRBJ1-5	ASIPRTRALQPQH
TRBV5-1	TRBD2	TRBJ2-5	ASNVAGGMQTQY
TRBV5-1	.	TRBJ2-2	ASSLALGTGELF
TRBV12-3/TRBV12-4	.	TRBJ2-4	ASSGGGKLAKNIQY
TRBV20-1	.	TRBJ1-2	SARSIRQGVYT
TRBV11-2	.	TRBJ2-7	ASSLGFVYEQY
TRBV28	.	TRBJ2-7	ASPPGQGISLSYEQY
TRBV20-1	TRBD1	TRBJ1-1	SARAGGLGAF
TRBV29-1	.	TRBJ1-2	SVGGENGYT